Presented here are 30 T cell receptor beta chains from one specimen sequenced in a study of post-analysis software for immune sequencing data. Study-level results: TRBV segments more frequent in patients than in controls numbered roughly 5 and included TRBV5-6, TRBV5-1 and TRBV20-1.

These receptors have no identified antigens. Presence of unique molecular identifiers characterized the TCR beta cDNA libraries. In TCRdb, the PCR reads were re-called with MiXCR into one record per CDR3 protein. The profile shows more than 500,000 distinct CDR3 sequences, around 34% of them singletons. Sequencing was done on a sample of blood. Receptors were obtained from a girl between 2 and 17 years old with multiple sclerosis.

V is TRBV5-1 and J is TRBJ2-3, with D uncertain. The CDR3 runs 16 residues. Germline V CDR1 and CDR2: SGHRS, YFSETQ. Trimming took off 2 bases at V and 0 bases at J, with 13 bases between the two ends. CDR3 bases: TGCGCCAGCAGCTTAATCGGCAGTACTAGCACAGATACGCAGTATTTT. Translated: CASSLIGSTSTDTQYF.

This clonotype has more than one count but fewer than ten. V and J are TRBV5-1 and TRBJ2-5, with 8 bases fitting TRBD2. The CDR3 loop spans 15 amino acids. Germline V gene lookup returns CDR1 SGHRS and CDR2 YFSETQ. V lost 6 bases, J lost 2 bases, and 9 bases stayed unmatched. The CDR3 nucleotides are TGCGCCAGCACCAGGGCGGGGGGCCTTCAAGAGACCCAGTACTTC. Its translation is CASTRAGGLQETQYF.

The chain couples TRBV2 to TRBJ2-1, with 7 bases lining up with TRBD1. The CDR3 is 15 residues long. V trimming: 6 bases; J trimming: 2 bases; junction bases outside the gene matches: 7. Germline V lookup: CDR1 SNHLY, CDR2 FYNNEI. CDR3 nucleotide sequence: TGTGCCAGCAGAGCCAGGGGGATGGCCTACAATGAGCAGTTCTTC. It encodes CASRARGMAYNEQFF. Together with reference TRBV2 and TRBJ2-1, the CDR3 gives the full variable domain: EPEVTQTPSHQVTQMGQEVILRCVPISNHLYFYWYRQILGQKVEFLVSFYNNEISEKSEIFDDQFSVERPDGSNFTLKIRSTKLEDSAMYFCASRARGMAYNEQFFGPGTRLTVL.

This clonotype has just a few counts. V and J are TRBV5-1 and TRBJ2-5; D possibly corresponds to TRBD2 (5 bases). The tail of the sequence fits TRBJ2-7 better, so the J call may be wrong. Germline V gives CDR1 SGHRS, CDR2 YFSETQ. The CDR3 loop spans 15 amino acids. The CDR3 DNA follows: TGCGCCAGCAGCTTGGATGGCGGTGGGAGCTACGAGCAGTACTTC. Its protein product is CASSLDGGGSYEQYF.

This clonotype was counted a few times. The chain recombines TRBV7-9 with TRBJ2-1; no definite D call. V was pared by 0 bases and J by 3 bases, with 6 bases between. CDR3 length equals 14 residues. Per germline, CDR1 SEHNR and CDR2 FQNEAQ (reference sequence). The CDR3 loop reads CASSLAGDYNEQFF. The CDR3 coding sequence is TGTGCCAGCAGCTTAGCAGGAGACTACAATGAGCAGTTCTTC.

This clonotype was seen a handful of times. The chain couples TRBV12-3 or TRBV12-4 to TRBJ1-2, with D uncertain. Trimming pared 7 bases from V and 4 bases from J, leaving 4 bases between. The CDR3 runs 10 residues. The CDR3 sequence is CASTPYGYTF. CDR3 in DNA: TGTGCCAGCACCCCCTATGGCTACACCTTC.

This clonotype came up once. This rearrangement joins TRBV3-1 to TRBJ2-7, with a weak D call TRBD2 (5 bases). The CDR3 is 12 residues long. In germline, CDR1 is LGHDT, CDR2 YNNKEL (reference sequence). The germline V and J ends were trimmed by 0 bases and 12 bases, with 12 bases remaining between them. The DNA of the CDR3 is TGTGCCAGCAGCCAAGATATGAGGGAACCGTACTTC. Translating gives CASSQDMREPYF.

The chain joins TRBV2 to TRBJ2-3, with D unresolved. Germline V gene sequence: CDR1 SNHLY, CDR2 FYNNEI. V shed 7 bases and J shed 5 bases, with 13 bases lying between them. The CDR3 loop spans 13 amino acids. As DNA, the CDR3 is TGTGCCAGCACGATATCCCGGATAGATACGCAGTATTTT. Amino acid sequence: CASTISRIDTQYF.

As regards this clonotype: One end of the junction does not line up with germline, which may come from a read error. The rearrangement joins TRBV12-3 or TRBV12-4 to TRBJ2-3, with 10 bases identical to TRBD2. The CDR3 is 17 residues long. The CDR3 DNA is TGTGCCAGCAGTTTAGGGGTAGCGGGGGGATTCACAGATACGCGGTATTTT. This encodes CASSLGVAGGFTDTRYF.

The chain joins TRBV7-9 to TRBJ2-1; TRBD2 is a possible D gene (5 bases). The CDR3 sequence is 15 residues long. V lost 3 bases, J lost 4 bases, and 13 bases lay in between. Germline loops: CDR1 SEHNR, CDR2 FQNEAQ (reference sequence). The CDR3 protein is CASSLGGSLYNEQFF. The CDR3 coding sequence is TGTGCCAGCAGCTTGGGCGGGTCCCTTTACAATGAGCAGTTCTTC. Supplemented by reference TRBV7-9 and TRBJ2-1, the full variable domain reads DTGVSQNPRHKITKRGQNVTFRCDPISEHNRLYWYRQTLGQGPEFLTYFQNEAQLEKSRLLSDRFSAERPKGSFSTLEIQRTEQGDSAMYLCASSLGGSLYNEQFFGPGTRLTVL.

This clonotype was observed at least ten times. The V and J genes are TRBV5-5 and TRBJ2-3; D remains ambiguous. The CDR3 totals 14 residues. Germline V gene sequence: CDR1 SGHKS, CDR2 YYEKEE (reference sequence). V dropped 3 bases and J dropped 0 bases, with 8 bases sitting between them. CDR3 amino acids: CASSSATSTDTQYF. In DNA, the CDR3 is TGTGCCAGCAGCTCAGCGACTAGCACAGATACGCAGTATTTT.

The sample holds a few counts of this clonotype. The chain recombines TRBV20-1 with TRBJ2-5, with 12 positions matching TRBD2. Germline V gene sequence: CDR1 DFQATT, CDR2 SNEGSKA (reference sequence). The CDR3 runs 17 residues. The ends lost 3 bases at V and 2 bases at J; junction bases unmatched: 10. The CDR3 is CSARPTSGGPWQETQYF. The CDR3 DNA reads TGCAGTGCTAGGCCCACTAGCGGGGGGCCGTGGCAAGAGACCCAGTACTTC.

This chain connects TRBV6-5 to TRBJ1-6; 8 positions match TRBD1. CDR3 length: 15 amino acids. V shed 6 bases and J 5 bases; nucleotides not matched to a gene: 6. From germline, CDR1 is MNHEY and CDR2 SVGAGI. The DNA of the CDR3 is TGTGCCAGCAGAAAGACAGGGGCAAATAATTCACCCCTCCACTTT. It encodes CASRKTGANNSPLHF.

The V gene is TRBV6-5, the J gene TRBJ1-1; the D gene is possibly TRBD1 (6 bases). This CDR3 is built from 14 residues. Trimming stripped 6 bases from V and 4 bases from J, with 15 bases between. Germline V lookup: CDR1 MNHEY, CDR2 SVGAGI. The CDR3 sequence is CASSRGLGGTEAFF. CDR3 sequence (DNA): TGTGCCAGCAGCCGCGGGCTAGGGGGCACTGAAGCTTTCTTT.

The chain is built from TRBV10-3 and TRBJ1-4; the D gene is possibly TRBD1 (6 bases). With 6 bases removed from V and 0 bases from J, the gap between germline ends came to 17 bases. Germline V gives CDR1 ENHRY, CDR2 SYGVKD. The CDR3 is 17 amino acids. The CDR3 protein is CAISGQRRGATNEKLFF. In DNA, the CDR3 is TGTGCCATCAGCGGACAGCGCCGGGGTGCAACTAATGAAAAACTGTTTTTT.

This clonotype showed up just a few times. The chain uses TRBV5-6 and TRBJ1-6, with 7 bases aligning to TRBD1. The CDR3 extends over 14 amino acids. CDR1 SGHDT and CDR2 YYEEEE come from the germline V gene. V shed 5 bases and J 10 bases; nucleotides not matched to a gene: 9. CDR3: CASRRDRVESPLHF. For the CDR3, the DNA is TGTGCCAGCAGACGCGACAGGGTGGAGTCACCCCTCCACTTT.

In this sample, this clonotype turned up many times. CDR3 in DNA: TGCAGCGTCCGGGACAGGAACTATGGCTACACCTTC. It is translated as CSVRDRNYGYTF. This chain joins TRBV29-1 and TRBJ1-2; 8 bases fit TRBD1. This CDR3 is 12 amino acids long. The germline V gene has CDR1 SQVTM and CDR2 ANQGSEA. After removal of 6 bases from V and 2 bases from J, the junction contained 2 bases not matched to a gene.

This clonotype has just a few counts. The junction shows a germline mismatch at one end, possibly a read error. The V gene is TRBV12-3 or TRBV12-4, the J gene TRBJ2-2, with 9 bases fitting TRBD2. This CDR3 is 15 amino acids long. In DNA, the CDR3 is TGTGCCAGCAGTTTCAGGACTAGCGCGGGCGGGGAGTTGTTTTTT. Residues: CASSFRTSAGGELFF.

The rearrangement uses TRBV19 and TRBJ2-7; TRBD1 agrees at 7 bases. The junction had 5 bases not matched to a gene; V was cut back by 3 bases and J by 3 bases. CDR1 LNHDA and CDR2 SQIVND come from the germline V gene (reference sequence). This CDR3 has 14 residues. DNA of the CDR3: TGTGCCAGTAGTATGTCGGGACAGCACTACGAGCAGTACTTC. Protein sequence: CASSMSGQHYEQYF.

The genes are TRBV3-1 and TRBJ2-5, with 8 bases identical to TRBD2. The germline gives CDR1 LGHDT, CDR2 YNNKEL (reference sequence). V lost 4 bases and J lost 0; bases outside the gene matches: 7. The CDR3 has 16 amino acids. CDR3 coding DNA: TGTGCCAGCAGCCGCCTCACGGGAGGGAACCAAGAGACCCAGTACTTC. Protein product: CASSRLTGGNQETQYF.

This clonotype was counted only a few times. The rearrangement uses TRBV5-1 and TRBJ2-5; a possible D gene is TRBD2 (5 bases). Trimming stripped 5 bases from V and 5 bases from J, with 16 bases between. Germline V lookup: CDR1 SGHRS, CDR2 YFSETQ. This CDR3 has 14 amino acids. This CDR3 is CASRLSGGLETQYF. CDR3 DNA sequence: TGCGCCAGCAGACTATCAGGAGGATTGGAGACCCAGTACTTC.

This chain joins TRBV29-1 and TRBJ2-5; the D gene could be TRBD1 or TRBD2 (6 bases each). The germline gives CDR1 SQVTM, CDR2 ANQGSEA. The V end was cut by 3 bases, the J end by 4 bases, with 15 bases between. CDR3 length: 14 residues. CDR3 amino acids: CSVDYGGPGETQYF. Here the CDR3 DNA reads TGCAGCGTTGATTACGGGGGCCCGGGAGAGACCCAGTACTTC. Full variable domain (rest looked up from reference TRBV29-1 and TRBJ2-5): SAVISQKPSRDICQRGTSLTIQCQVDSQVTMMFWYRQQPGQSLTLIATANQGSEATYESGFVIDKFPISRPNLTFSTLTVSNMSPEDSSIYLCSVDYGGPGETQYFGPGTRLLVL.

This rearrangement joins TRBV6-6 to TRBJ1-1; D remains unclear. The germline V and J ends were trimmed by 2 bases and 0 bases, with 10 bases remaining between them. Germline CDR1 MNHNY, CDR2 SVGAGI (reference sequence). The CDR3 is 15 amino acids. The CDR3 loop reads CASSYPRLVNTEAFF. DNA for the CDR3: TGTGCCAGCAGTTACCCGAGGCTTGTGAACACTGAAGCTTTCTTT.

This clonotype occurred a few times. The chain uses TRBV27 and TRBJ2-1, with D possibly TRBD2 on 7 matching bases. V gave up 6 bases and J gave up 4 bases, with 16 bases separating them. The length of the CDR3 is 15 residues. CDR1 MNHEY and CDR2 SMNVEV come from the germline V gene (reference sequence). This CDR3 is CASRERGARYNEQFF. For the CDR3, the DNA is TGTGCCAGCAGAGAACGGGGGGCACGGTACAATGAGCAGTTCTTC.

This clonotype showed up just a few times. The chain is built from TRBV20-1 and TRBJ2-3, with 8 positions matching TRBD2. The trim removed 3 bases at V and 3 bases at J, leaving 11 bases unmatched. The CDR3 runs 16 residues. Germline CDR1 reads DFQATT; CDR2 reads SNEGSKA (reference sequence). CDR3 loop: CSASALGLEGTDTQYF. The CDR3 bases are TGCAGTGCTAGCGCGTTGGGACTAGAAGGAACAGATACGCAGTATTTT.

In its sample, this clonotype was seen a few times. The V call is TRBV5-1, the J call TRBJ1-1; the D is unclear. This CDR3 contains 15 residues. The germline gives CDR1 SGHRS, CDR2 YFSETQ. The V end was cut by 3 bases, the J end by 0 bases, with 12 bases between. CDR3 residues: CASSSLGALNTEAFF. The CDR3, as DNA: TGCGCCAGCAGCTCCCTCGGCGCCTTGAACACTGAAGCTTTCTTT.

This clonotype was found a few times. The CDR3 reads CSAVGGRSTDTQYF. The CDR3 DNA is TGCAGTGCTGTCGGAGGCAGGTCCACAGATACGCAGTATTTT. The chain has TRBV20-1 and TRBJ2-3; TRBD2 is a possible D gene (5 bases). Germline CDR1 is DFQATT and CDR2 is SNEGSKA (reference sequence). There are 14 residues in the CDR3. Trimming pared 5 bases from V and 2 bases from J, leaving 14 bases between.

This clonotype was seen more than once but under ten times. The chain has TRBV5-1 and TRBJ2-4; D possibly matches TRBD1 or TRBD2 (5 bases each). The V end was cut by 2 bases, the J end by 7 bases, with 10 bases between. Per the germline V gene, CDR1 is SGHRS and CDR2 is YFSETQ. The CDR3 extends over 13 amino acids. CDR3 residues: CASSLEGSNIQYF. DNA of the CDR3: TGCGCCAGCAGCTTAGAGGGGAGCAACATTCAGTACTTC.

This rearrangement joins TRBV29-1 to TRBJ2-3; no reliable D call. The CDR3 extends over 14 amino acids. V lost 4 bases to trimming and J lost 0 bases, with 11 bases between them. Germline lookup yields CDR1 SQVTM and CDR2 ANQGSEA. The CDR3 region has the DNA TGCAGCGTTGCGGTGGGAACGAGCACAGATACGCAGTATTTT. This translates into CSVAVGTSTDTQYF.

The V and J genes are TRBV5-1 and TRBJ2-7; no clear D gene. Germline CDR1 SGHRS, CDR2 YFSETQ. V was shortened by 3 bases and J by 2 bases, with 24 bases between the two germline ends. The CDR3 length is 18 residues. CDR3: CASSWMVSGGDFAYEQYF. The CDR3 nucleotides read TGCGCCAGCAGCTGGATGGTTTCAGGCGGCGACTTCGCCTACGAGCAGTACTTC. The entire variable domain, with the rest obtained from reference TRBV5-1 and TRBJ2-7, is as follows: KAGVTQTPRYLIKTRGQQVTLSCSPISGHRSVSWYQQTPGQGLQFLFEYFSETQRNKGNFPGRFSGRQFSNSRSEMNVSTLELGDSALYLCASSWMVSGGDFAYEQYFGPGTRLTVT.